This T cell receptor beta chain was observed in a study of Ad26.COV2.S vaccination and SARS-CoV-2 variants. For the study at large: Once, or twice with 56 days between doses, Ad26.COV2.S was given intramuscularly.

The treatment is: some 19 received Ad26.COV2.S at low or high dose, single or two shots; roughly 5 received placebo; per-sample allocation not given. The investigators took samples on day 63 after the first vaccine or placebo injection. A word on this clone: The antigen is undetermined.

Sequencing used immunoSEQ multiplex PCR; TCRdb keeps in-frame clones, though not all of them. The sample consists of 250,000 or so clones, 87% of them appearing once. Germline V gene lookup returns CDR1 SQVTM and CDR2 ANQGSEA. CDR3 size: 13 residues. Trimming took off 5 bases at V and 0 bases at J, with 10 bases between the two ends. General study results and limits: From the TCR breadth and depth analyses, total T cell responses may have been underestimated.

The clonotype comes from a person aged 18 to 59 who received the Ad26.COV2.S COVID-19 vaccine or a placebo. Specimen: peripheral blood, collected in a trial of Ad26.COV2.S vaccine versus placebo. The rearrangement uses TRBV29-1 and TRBJ1-1; D is unclear. CDR3 nucleotides: TGCAGCGTTTTTGACCGCATGAACACTGAAGCTTTCTTT. This gives the protein CSVFDRMNTEAFF.